This T cell receptor (delta chain) emerged from a study of gamma-delta T cells after stem cell transplantation. TCRdb re-identified clones in the RT-PCR reads via CATT. The sample lists about 10,000 delta-chain clones, over 1% occurring once. Trimming pared 2 bases from V and 0 bases from J, leaving 9 bases between. Germline V gene data show CDR1 as GEAIGNYY and CDR2 as EKD. The length of the CDR3 is 14 residues. This clone occurred a few times. The clonotype was recovered from a human donor. It is not recorded whose cells these are; they may come from a transplant donor. The chain carries TRDV2 and TRDJ1; D unclear. Sequenced: gamma-delta T cells. CDR3 DNA: TGTGCCTGTGACAGATTGGGCTACACCGATAAACTCATCTTT. This sequence encodes CACDRLGYTDKLIF.